The 28 T cell receptor beta chains below all came from one sample that was sequenced in a study of T-cell memory formation after mild COVID-19. MiXCR, run by TCRdb on the 5' RACE reads, gives a single entry per CDR3 protein. Of 29,000 or so distinct CDR3 sequences in the sample, about 12% were seen once. Sequenced material: PBMCs or a T cell subset sorted from them (not recorded which). Every receptor here comes from an adult woman who had mild COVID-19 (a few samples of this study predate the infection). Cell type and time point are not known.

In its sample, this clonotype was seen many times. The chain combines TRBV4-1 with TRBJ2-7; 14 bases are shared with TRBD2. The CDR3 has 17 amino acids. J lost 3 bases, V lost 1 base, and 5 bases had no gene match. Germline CDR1 is MGHRA and CDR2 is YSYEKL. CDR3 amino acids: CASSQAVTSGGVYEQYF. CDR3 in DNA: TGCGCCAGCAGCCAAGCCGTGACTAGCGGGGGGGTCTACGAGCAGTACTTC.

This clonotype has ten or more counts. The V call is TRBV12-3 or TRBV12-4, the J call TRBJ1-6; D call uncertain. Trimming left V 7 bases short and J 0 bases short, with 10 bases between. There are 15 residues in the CDR3. The CDR3: CASMKQSSYNSPLHF. The CDR3 nucleotides are TGTGCCAGCATGAAGCAGAGCTCCTATAATTCACCCCTCCACTTT.

This clonotype was detected many times. The chain recombines TRBV5-1 with TRBJ2-3, with D unclear. The CDR3 length is 13 residues. V was clipped by 7 bases and J by 2 bases, with 11 bases between them. Germline V lookup: CDR1 SGHRS, CDR2 YFSETQ. CDR3 in amino acids: CASGQTNTDTQYF. In DNA, the CDR3 is TGCGCCAGCGGGCAGACAAACACAGATACGCAGTATTTT.

This clonotype was seen repeatedly, ten times or more. J is TRBJ2-3 and V is TRBV6-6; no firm D call. Germline assignment: CDR1 MNHNY and CDR2 SVGAGI (reference sequence). The CDR3 is 13 amino acids. V lost 6 bases and J 4 bases, leaving 11 bases between the germline ends. The CDR3 reads CASRLGSSDTQYF. Here the CDR3 DNA reads TGTGCCAGCAGGCTCGGTAGTTCAGATACGCAGTATTTT.

The chain links TRBV7-2 to TRBJ1-1; TRBD1 matches at 8 bases. The germline V gene has CDR1 SGHTA and CDR2 FQGNSA. The V and J ends lost 6 bases and 0 bases, in that order; junction bases with no gene match: 12. This CDR3 is built from 17 residues. The CDR3 DNA reads TGTGCCAGCAGGGGAGACAGGGGCAATTTACTGAACACTGAAGCTTTCTTT. Its translation: CASRGDRGNLLNTEAFF.

This clonotype was detected many times. The chain couples TRBV7-6 to TRBJ2-1, with no clear D. CDR1 SGHVS and CDR2 FNYEAQ come from the germline V gene. V was pared by 2 bases and J by 0 bases, with 17 bases between. The CDR3 is 18 amino acids. The DNA of the CDR3 is TGTGCCAGCAGCTTAACCTTACCTTTCCACTACTCCTACAATGAGCAGTTCTTC. This gives the protein CASSLTLPFHYSYNEQFF.

This clonotype was recorded at least ten times. The chain has TRBV3-1 and TRBJ1-2; D is undetermined. V was cut by 5 bases and J by 2 bases, with 6 bases left in between. The length of the CDR3 is 12 residues. CDR1 and CDR2 from the germline V gene are LGHDT and YNNKEL (reference sequence). The DNA of the CDR3 is TGTGCCAGCAGCGCTTCAAACTATGGCTACACCTTC. Its protein is CASSASNYGYTF.

The chain recombines TRBV4-1 with TRBJ2-1; 8 bases fit TRBD2. J lost 2 bases, V lost 1 base, and 4 bases had no gene match. CDR1 MGHRA and CDR2 YSYEKL come from the germline V gene. There are 16 residues in the CDR3. CDR3 sequence: CASSQGGGRTYNEQFF. The CDR3 DNA follows: TGCGCCAGCAGCCAAGGAGGCGGGAGGACCTACAATGAGCAGTTCTTC.

This clonotype was picked up many times. This chain links TRBV20-1 with TRBJ2-5; TRBD1 is a possible D gene (6 bases). V dropped 3 bases and J dropped 1 base, with 12 bases sitting between them. The CDR3 spans 14 residues. Germline CDR1 is DFQATT and CDR2 is SNEGSKA (reference sequence). The CDR3 DNA sequence: TGCAGTGCTAGGTCCGGGACAAGCCAAGAGACCCAGTACTTC. The encoded protein is CSARSGTSQETQYF.

The rearrangement joins TRBV5-1 to TRBJ2-3; D may be TRBD2 (6 bases). CDR1 and CDR2 (germline): SGHRS, YFSETQ. There are 15 residues in the CDR3. Between the trimmed V and J ends, which lost 6 bases and 0 bases, there was a span of 14 bases. CDR3 in amino acids: CASKEGGASTDTQYF. CDR3 coding DNA: TGCGCCAGCAAGGAGGGCGGAGCCAGCACAGATACGCAGTATTTT.

This clonotype was observed many times. The V call is TRBV5-1, the J call TRBJ2-5; 7 positions match TRBD2. Germline V gene sequence: CDR1 SGHRS, CDR2 YFSETQ. CDR3 size: 14 residues. The V segment lost 4 bases and the J segment 5 bases; nucleotides outside the gene matches: 8. DNA of the CDR3: TGCGCCAGCAGCCCGTCTTTGCGGGAGGAGACCCAGTACTTC. Its protein product is CASSPSLREETQYF.

In its sample, this clonotype was seen many times. The chain uses TRBV24-1 and TRBJ1-1; no firm D call. The V gene's germline CDR1 is KGHDR and CDR2 SFDVKD. The CDR3 runs to 13 residues. V was pared by 5 bases and J by 3 bases, with 9 bases between. The CDR3 DNA is TGTGCCACCAGTGCGTATGAGGACACTGAAGCTTTCTTT. Amino acids: CATSAYEDTEAFF.

This clonotype was counted ten times or more. This chain uses TRBV7-2 with TRBJ2-1; 10 positions agree with TRBD2. Looked up from germline, CDR1 is SGHTA and CDR2 is FQGNSA. There are 17 residues in the CDR3. The ends lost 1 base at V and 4 bases at J; junction bases unmatched: 7. In DNA form, the CDR3 reads TGTGCCAGCAGCTTAGTGGGTAGCGGGGGGATTTACAATGAGCAGTTCTTC. Its translation: CASSLVGSGGIYNEQFF.

This clonotype was counted a few times. The junction departs from germline at one end; a sequencing error may be responsible. The chain uses TRBV5-4 and TRBJ2-2; TRBD2 aligns across 8 bases. Germline-derived CDR1 and CDR2 are SGHNT and YYREEE (reference sequence). The CDR3 is 17 amino acids. The CDR3 spells CASGLGGLGLNTGELFF. The CDR3 nucleotides read TGTGCCAGCGGCTTGGGGGGACTAGGGCTAAACACCGGGGAGCTGTTTTTT. Full variable domain (remainder filled in from reference TRBV5-4 and TRBJ2-2): ETGVTQSPTHLIKTRGQQVTLRCSSQSGHNTVSWYQQALGQGPQFIFQYYREEENGRGNFPPRFSGLQFPNYSSELNVNALELDDSALYLCASGLGGLGLNTGELFFGEGSRLTVL.

At least ten counts were recorded for this clonotype. This CDR3 is CASSLQTARTDTQYF. The CDR3 region has the DNA TGTGCCAGCAGCTTGCAAACAGCTAGGACAGATACGCAGTATTTT. This chain links TRBV5-5 with TRBJ2-3, with D hard to call. The CDR3 is made up of 15 amino acids. Germline loops: CDR1 SGHKS, CDR2 YYEKEE (reference sequence). V was pared by 1 base and J by 3 bases, with 12 bases between. Together with reference TRBV5-5 and TRBJ2-3, the CDR3 gives the full variable domain: DAGVTQSPTHLIKTRGQQVTLRCSPISGHKSVSWYQQVLGQGPQFIFQYYEKEERGRGNFPDRFSARQFPNYSSELNVNALLLGDSALYLCASSLQTARTDTQYFGPGTRLTVL.

This clonotype was recorded at least ten times. The V call is TRBV20-1, the J call TRBJ2-2; the match to TRBD2 covers 9 bases. This CDR3 contains 14 residues. Germline CDR1 DFQATT, CDR2 SNEGSKA (reference sequence). With 5 bases clipped from V and 1 base from J, the junction kept 2 bases outside the gene matches. The CDR3 nucleotides read TGCAGTGCTCGGACTAGCGTGAACACCGGGGAGCTGTTTTTT. This encodes CSARTSVNTGELFF.

This clonotype was seen ten or more times. The rearrangement uses TRBV19 and TRBJ2-7, with 7 bases aligning to TRBD2. V lost 5 bases, J lost 0 bases, and 10 bases stayed unmatched. The CDR3 extends over 16 amino acids. Germline CDR1 is LNHDA and CDR2 is SQIVND (reference sequence). CDR3 in DNA: TGTGCCAGTAGTCCGCGGGGGAAGCGGACCTCCTACGAGCAGTACTTC. Translated, it gives CASSPRGKRTSYEQYF. The variable domain in full, completed from reference TRBV19 and TRBJ2-7, reads DGGITQSPKYLFRKEGQNVTLSCEQNLNHDAMYWYRQDPGQGLRLIYYSQIVNDFQKGDIAEGYSVSREKKESFPLTVTSAQKNPTAFYLCASSPRGKRTSYEQYFGPGTRLTVT.

This clonotype was detected ten times or more. The chain links TRBV5-6 to TRBJ1-1; 8 bases agree with TRBD1. This CDR3 is 15 amino acids long. With 2 bases clipped from V and 0 bases from J, the junction kept 3 bases outside the gene matches. CDR1 and CDR2 (germline): SGHDT, YYEEEE. The CDR3 region has the DNA TGTGCCAGCAGCTTCCAGGGGGCGGTGAACACTGAAGCTTTCTTT. This gives the protein CASSFQGAVNTEAFF.

This clonotype was detected ten times or more. CDR3: CASSSPTGWSTEAFF. The CDR3 DNA follows: TGTGCCAGCAGTTCCCCGACAGGATGGAGCACTGAAGCTTTCTTT. This chain uses TRBV28 with TRBJ1-1; possible D gene TRBD1, 6 bases. This CDR3 is built from 15 residues. Per the germline V gene, CDR1 is MDHEN and CDR2 is SYDVKM. The V end lost 4 bases, the J end lost 4 bases, and 16 bases lay between the germline ends.

This clonotype was observed many times. The J gene is TRBJ2-7, the V gene TRBV9, with 9 nucleotides matching TRBD2. CDR1 is SGDLS, CDR2 YYNGEE, per germline. Trimming at V came to 0 bases and at J to 2 bases, leaving 0 bases not matched to a gene. The CDR3 runs to 14 residues. In DNA form, the CDR3 reads TGTGCCAGCAGCGTAGCTAGCGGGACCTACGAGCAGTACTTC. Encoded protein: CASSVASGTYEQYF.

This clonotype was detected many times. This chain joins TRBV29-1 and TRBJ1-1, with 7 bases that match TRBD1. Germline lookup yields CDR1 SQVTM and CDR2 ANQGSEA. Trimming at V came to 4 bases and at J to 1 base, leaving 9 bases not matched to a gene. The CDR3 spans 15 residues. The CDR3 sequence: CSVGRTGAGNTEAFF. The CDR3 DNA reads TGCAGCGTTGGCCGAACAGGGGCCGGGAACACTGAAGCTTTCTTT. The variable domain in full, with the rest retrieved from reference TRBV29-1 and TRBJ1-1, is SAVISQKPSRDICQRGTSLTIQCQVDSQVTMMFWYRQQPGQSLTLIATANQGSEATYESGFVIDKFPISRPNLTFSTLTVSNMSPEDSSIYLCSVGRTGAGNTEAFFGQGTRLTVV.

This clonotype showed up many times. The CDR3 reads CSARDRDRASTEAFF. The CDR3 DNA reads as TGCAGTGCTAGAGATAGGGACAGGGCTAGCACTGAAGCTTTCTTT. The gene calls are TRBV20-1 and TRBJ1-1; TRBD1 agrees at 9 bases. This CDR3 is 15 amino acids long. The V gene end was trimmed by 0 bases and the J gene end by 4 bases; junction bases not matched to a gene: 6. Germline V gene sequence: CDR1 DFQATT, CDR2 SNEGSKA (reference sequence).

This clonotype has at least ten counts. The chain links TRBV9 to TRBJ2-1; TRBD2 agrees at 8 bases. The germline V gene encodes CDR1 SGDLS and CDR2 YYNGEE. The CDR3 sequence is 17 residues long. V lost 4 bases, J lost 7 bases, and 16 bases stayed unmatched. The CDR3 loop is CASSRAPGGGPGNEQFF. The DNA for the CDR3 is TGTGCCAGCAGCCGCGCTCCGGGGGGGGGGCCCGGAAATGAGCAGTTCTTC.

At least ten counts were recorded for this clonotype. The J gene is TRBJ1-1, the V gene TRBV12-3 or TRBV12-4; TRBD1 agrees at 9 bases. This CDR3 contains 13 residues. V lost 7 bases and J lost 4; bases outside the gene matches: 4. This CDR3 is CASTSGQGTEAFF. In DNA form, the CDR3 reads TGTGCCAGCACGTCGGGACAGGGCACTGAAGCTTTCTTT.

This clonotype was recorded many times. V usage is TRBV5-1 and J usage is TRBJ2-1; 7 bases map to TRBD2. V trimming: 5 bases; J trimming: 0 bases; junction bases outside the gene matches: 2. The V gene's germline CDR1 is SGHRS and CDR2 YFSETQ. The CDR3 consists of 14 residues. The chain's CDR3 is CASSPGGSYNEQFF. CDR3 DNA sequence: TGCGCCAGCAGTCCGGGGGGCTCCTACAATGAGCAGTTCTTC.

This clonotype was observed at least ten times. CDR3 loop: CASTHPLTGAGLGNTEAFF. In nucleotides, the CDR3 is TGTGCCAGCACCCATCCCTTGACAGGGGCTGGGCTAGGGAACACTGAAGCTTTCTTT. The chain couples TRBV6-2 or TRBV6-3 to TRBJ1-1; TRBD1 matches at 8 bases. The CDR3 is made up of 19 amino acids. The germline gives CDR1 MNHEY, CDR2 SVGEGT. V shed 7 bases, J shed 1 base, and the junction held 20 bases outside the gene matches.

This clonotype was detected many times. J is TRBJ2-2 and V is TRBV7-8; possible D gene TRBD1, 6 bases. Between the trimmed V and J ends, which lost 1 base and 3 bases, there was a span of 6 bases. This CDR3 contains 14 residues. Germline-derived CDR1 and CDR2 are SGHVS and FQNEAQ. CDR3 protein: CASSLDRDTGELFF. CDR3 sequence (DNA): TGTGCCAGCAGCTTAGACAGGGACACCGGGGAGCTGTTTTTT.

This clonotype was observed at least ten times. CDR3 sequence reads: CSGDRENGEQYF. The CDR3 bases are TGCAGCGGTGACAGGGAGAATGGCGAGCAGTACTTC. The genes are TRBV29-1 and TRBJ2-7; 7 bases are a match to TRBD1. The germline gives CDR1 SQVTM, CDR2 ANQGSEA. CDR3 size: 12 residues. The V and J ends lost 7 bases and 6 bases, in that order; junction bases with no gene match: 9.